This entry lists 27 T cell receptor beta chains sequenced from one sample in a study of T cell responses to AZD1222 COVID-19 vaccine. The data were produced by immunoSEQ multiplex PCR, yet TCRdb's version contains in-frame clones alone and is incomplete. Of some 170,000 clones in the sample, approximately 94% are singletons; the top ten hold 2.6%. The sample was peripheral blood, taken on day 0 of AZD1222 vaccination. The receptors shown here come from an adult in good health.

The chain joins TRBV6-5 to TRBJ1-2, with 11 bases fitting TRBD1. Per the germline V gene, CDR1 is MNHEY and CDR2 is SVGAGI. There are 14 residues in the CDR3. V shed 6 bases, J shed 7 bases, and the junction held 7 bases outside the gene matches. In DNA form, the CDR3 reads TGTGCCAGCAGGAACGGACAGGGGGCATCTGGCTACACCTTC. It codes for CASRNGQGASGYTF.

A few counts support this clone. The CDR3 coding sequence is TGTGCCAGCTCACCACCTTCGACAGCAAACACTGAAGCTTTCTTT. It codes for CASSPPSTANTEAFF. The chain uses TRBV18 and TRBJ1-1, with D tentatively TRBD1 (5 bases). CDR1 KGHSH and CDR2 LQKENI come from the germline V gene. CDR3 length equals 15 residues. The V gene lost 0 bases and the J gene lost 2 bases, with 10 bases spanning the gap. Based on the CDR3 plus reference TRBV18 and TRBJ1-1, the full variable domain is NAGVMQNPRHLVRRRGQEARLRCSPMKGHSHVYWYRQLPEEGLKFMVYLQKENIIDESGMPKERFSAEFPKEGPSILRIQQVVRGDSAAYFCASSPPSTANTEAFFGQGTRLTVV.

This clone was observed a single time. The chain is built from TRBV5-1 and TRBJ2-2; a possible D gene is TRBD1 (6 bases). The CDR3 consists of 16 residues. The V gene's germline CDR1 is SGHRS and CDR2 YFSETQ. With 0 bases removed from V and 6 bases from J, the gap between germline ends came to 15 bases. As DNA, the CDR3 is TGCGCCAGCAGCTTGGATGGCAGGGGTGGTTCCGGGGAGCTGTTTTTT. Translated, it gives CASSLDGRGGSGELFF.

The rearrangement uses TRBV12-3 or TRBV12-4 and TRBJ2-7; the D is unclear. This CDR3 is 13 amino acids long. V dropped 5 bases and J dropped 3 bases, with 11 bases sitting between them. This chain's CDR3 is CASSHGLGYEQYF. As DNA, the CDR3 is TGTGCCAGCAGTCATGGGCTTGGCTACGAGCAGTACTTC.

The rearrangement links TRBV15 to TRBJ1-1; the match to TRBD1 covers 8 bases. This CDR3 has 15 residues. Per germline, CDR1 LNHNV and CDR2 YYDKDF (reference sequence). V was clipped by 1 base and J by 5 bases; unmatched bases: 6. The CDR3 protein is CATSRGGQGLTEAFF. The CDR3 DNA sequence: TGTGCCACCAGCAGAGGAGGACAGGGTCTTACTGAAGCTTTCTTT.

The chain combines TRBV2 with TRBJ2-1, with D perhaps being TRBD1 or TRBD2 (6 bases each). Germline-derived CDR1 and CDR2 are SNHLY and FYNNEI. The CDR3 contains 14 residues. The germline V and J ends were trimmed by 4 bases and 2 bases, with 9 bases remaining between them. The CDR3 is CASSVRGAYNEQFF. CDR3 DNA: TGTGCCAGCAGTGTGAGGGGGGCCTACAATGAGCAGTTCTTC.

This chain connects TRBV6-5 to TRBJ1-2; weak D call: TRBD1 (6 bases). Per germline, CDR1 MNHEY and CDR2 SVGAGI. Trimming left V 7 bases short and J 8 bases short, with 14 bases between. This CDR3 has 12 amino acids. CDR3 sequence: CASMGGLEGYTF. The CDR3 coding sequence is TGTGCCAGCATGGGGGGGCTTGAAGGCTACACCTTC.

The rearrangement links TRBV21-1 to TRBJ1-1; the DNA was not used to check the table's D call, TRBD1. TRBV21-1 is assigned pseudogene status. CDR3 length: 12 residues. DNA of the CDR3: TGTGCCAGCAGGACCGACAAGGCTGAAGCTTTCTTT. Its translation: CASRTDKAEAFF.

V and J are TRBV19 and TRBJ2-7; TRBD1 might be the D (6 bases). V lost 3 bases and J lost 0, with 12 bases in between. The CDR3 has 15 residues. Germline values: CDR1 LNHDA, CDR2 SQIVND (reference sequence). CDR3 nucleotides: TGTGCCAGTAGTATGACAGGACTCAACTCCTACGAGCAGTACTTC. Translated: CASSMTGLNSYEQYF.

This rearrangement joins TRBV11-2 to TRBJ1-2, with TRBD1 as a possible D gene (6 bases). This CDR3 comprises 13 residues. The V gene's germline CDR1 is SGHAT and CDR2 FQNNGV. The V gene lost 5 bases and the J gene lost 8 bases, with 15 bases spanning the gap. CDR3 DNA sequence: TGTGCCAGCAGCCCTGGACAGTTAGGCGGCTACACCTTC. It codes for CASSPGQLGGYTF.

The rearrangement joins TRBV7-9 to TRBJ2-2, with 7 bases matching TRBD1. V shed 5 bases and J 1 base; nucleotides not matched to a gene: 10. There are 17 residues in the CDR3. CDR1 is SEHNR, CDR2 FQNEAQ, per germline (reference sequence). The CDR3: CASSRPPWTGNTGELFF. In DNA, the CDR3 is TGTGCCAGCAGCCGACCCCCATGGACAGGGAACACCGGGGAGCTGTTTTTT. The full variable domain, its missing parts supplied by reference TRBV7-9 and TRBJ2-2, is DTGVSQNPRHKITKRGQNVTFRCDPISEHNRLYWYRQTLGQGPEFLTYFQNEAQLEKSRLLSDRFSAERPKGSFSTLEIQRTEQGDSAMYLCASSRPPWTGNTGELFFGEGSRLTVL.

V is TRBV15 and J is TRBJ2-3; 12 bases line up with TRBD2. V gave up 0 bases and J gave up 7 bases; unmatched junction bases: 8. The CDR3 sequence is 17 residues long. Per the germline V gene, CDR1 is LNHNV and CDR2 is YYDKDF (reference sequence). Here the CDR3 DNA reads TGTGCCACCAGCAGAGAGGCAGGACTAGCGGGAATAAATACGCAGTATTTT. Translation gives CATSREAGLAGINTQYF.

This chain connects TRBV5-5 to TRBJ1-5; D gene unclear. Germline assignment: CDR1 SGHKS and CDR2 YYEKEE (reference sequence). The V end was cut by 1 base, the J end by 3 bases, with 11 bases between. CDR3 size: 15 residues. The CDR3 protein is CASSLNIQHNQPQHF. The CDR3 DNA is TGTGCCAGCAGCTTGAATATACAACACAATCAGCCCCAGCATTTT.

V and J are TRBV14 and TRBJ2-6; 11 bases map to TRBD1. The J segment lost 0 bases and the V segment lost 4 bases, leaving 11 bases of the junction unmatched. CDR3 length equals 20 residues. Germline values: CDR1 SGHDN, CDR2 FVKESK. CDR3 DNA: TGTGCCAGCAGCCTAAGGACAGGGGGCGGGAGGAGCTCTGGGGCCAACGTCCTGACTTTC. It codes for CASSLRTGGGRSSGANVLTF.

The chain joins TRBV5-6 to TRBJ2-7, with 8 bases matching TRBD2. In germline, CDR1 is SGHDT, CDR2 YYEEEE. The CDR3 is made up of 14 amino acids. The V and J ends lost 4 bases and 2 bases, in that order; junction bases with no gene match: 5. In DNA form, the CDR3 reads TGTGCCAGCAGCCAAGCGGGAGCACCCTACGAGCAGTACTTC. Its translation is CASSQAGAPYEQYF.

In its sample, this clone was seen once. The chain employs TRBV5-1 and TRBJ2-3; D remains unclear. CDR3 length: 14 amino acids. CDR1 is SGHRS and CDR2 is YFSETQ in the germline V gene. The germline V and J ends were trimmed by 0 bases and 4 bases, with 9 bases remaining between them. The CDR3 loop reads CASSLAAAPDTQYF. The CDR3 coding sequence is TGCGCCAGCAGCTTGGCCGCAGCCCCAGATACGCAGTATTTT. The full variable domain, rest sourced from reference TRBV5-1 and TRBJ2-3, is KAGVTQTPRYLIKTRGQQVTLSCSPISGHRSVSWYQQTPGQGLQFLFEYFSETQRNKGNFPGRFSGRQFSNSRSEMNVSTLELGDSALYLCASSLAAAPDTQYFGPGTRLTVL.

This chain connects TRBV18 to TRBJ1-2, with D perhaps matching TRBD1 (5 bases). The germline V and J ends were trimmed by 3 bases and 8 bases, with 7 bases remaining between them. Germline V gene data show CDR1 as KGHSH and CDR2 as LQKENI. The CDR3 extends over 11 amino acids. CDR3 residues: CASSPDSGYTF. DNA of the CDR3: TGTGCCAGCTCACCCGACAGCGGCTACACCTTC. The full variable domain, completed using reference TRBV18 and TRBJ1-2, is NAGVMQNPRHLVRRRGQEARLRCSPMKGHSHVYWYRQLPEEGLKFMVYLQKENIIDESGMPKERFSAEFPKEGPSILRIQQVVRGDSAAYFCASSPDSGYTFGSGTRLTVV.

This chain links TRBV27 with TRBJ1-1, with D perhaps matching TRBD1 (5 bases). The germline V gene has CDR1 MNHEY and CDR2 SMNVEV (reference sequence). CDR3 length equals 13 residues. V was clipped by 2 bases and J by 5 bases, with 9 bases between them. The CDR3: CASSLGDLTEAFF. For the CDR3, the DNA is TGTGCCAGCAGTTTAGGGGACCTAACTGAAGCTTTCTTT.

The chain employs TRBV6-5 and TRBJ1-2, with D possibly TRBD1 on 6 matching bases. Between the trimmed V and J ends, which lost 4 bases and 8 bases, there was a span of 17 bases. Germline CDR1 and CDR2: MNHEY and SVGAGI. CDR3 length: 14 residues. The CDR3 DNA reads as TGTGCCAGCAGTTCTACAGGGTCTCAGGGCGGCTACACCTTC. Translating gives CASSSTGSQGGYTF.

The chain joins TRBV3-1 (or the pseudogene TRBV3-2) to TRBJ1-2; no clear D. The CDR3 consists of 12 residues. Trimming shortened V by 7 bases and J by 8 bases, and 14 bases separated the two germline ends. Per germline, CDR1 LGHDT and CDR2 YNNKEL (reference sequence). CDR3 nucleotide sequence: TGTGCCAGCAACTCGCGGGGTCGGGGCTACACCTTC. Translating gives CASNSRGRGYTF.

The chain has TRBV6-1 and TRBJ1-2; tentative D call: TRBD1 (6 bases). The CDR3 is made up of 15 amino acids. Germline CDR1 reads MNHNS; CDR2 reads SASEGT. Trimming cost V 1 base and J 2 bases, with 11 bases left between them. The CDR3 sequence is CASSEGGGRNYGYTF. DNA for the CDR3: TGTGCCAGCAGTGAAGGAGGGGGGCGCAACTATGGCTACACCTTC.

The sample holds one count of this clone. This sequence joins TRBV5-4 and TRBJ1-2; tentatively, D is TRBD1 (5 bases). The CDR3 contains 13 residues. CDR1 and CDR2 from the germline V gene are SGHNT and YYREEE (reference sequence). The germline V and J ends were trimmed by 4 bases and 7 bases, with 14 bases remaining between them. The CDR3 region has the DNA TGTGCCAGCAGCCGACGGGGCAGTGCTGGCTACACCTTC. The encoded protein is CASSRRGSAGYTF.

V and J are TRBV7-9 and TRBJ1-1, with D unresolved. Trimming cost V 1 base and J 1 base, with 10 bases left between them. The germline V gene has CDR1 SEHNR and CDR2 FQNEAQ (reference sequence). The CDR3 is 15 amino acids. The CDR3 loop reads CASSLDRRENTEAFF. CDR3 in DNA: TGTGCCAGCAGCTTAGACAGAAGAGAGAACACTGAAGCTTTCTTT.

The genes are TRBV4-2 and TRBJ1-4; tentative D call: TRBD1 (5 bases). V lost 3 bases and J lost 8, with 10 bases in between. Germline loops: CDR1 LGHNA, CDR2 YNFKEQ. The CDR3 covers 13 residues. CDR3 nucleotides: TGTGCCAGCAGCCAGGGGGAAAAGGAAAAACTGTTTTTT. Its protein is CASSQGEKEKLFF.

The chain is built from TRBV19 and TRBJ2-2; the match to TRBD1 covers 8 bases. Trimming at V came to 3 bases and at J to 1 base, leaving 7 bases not matched to a gene. The germline V gene has CDR1 LNHDA and CDR2 SQIVND (reference sequence). The CDR3 extends over 17 amino acids. The CDR3 coding sequence is TGTGCCAGTAGTATCCTGACAGGGGTCCTGAACACCGGGGAGCTGTTTTTT. Amino acids: CASSILTGVLNTGELFF.

The chain employs TRBV2 and TRBJ2-4; the D gene is possibly TRBD2 (6 bases). V was shortened by 0 bases and J by 0 bases, with 9 bases between the two germline ends. The CDR3 spans 16 residues. Germline CDR1 SNHLY, CDR2 FYNNEI. The CDR3 bases are TGTGCCAGCAGTGAAGCGGTCGGGGGAGCCAAAAACATTCAGTACTTC. It yields the protein CASSEAVGGAKNIQYF.

This clone was seen a handful of times. The chain is built from TRBV18 and TRBJ2-3; possible D gene TRBD2, 6 bases. The CDR3 has 16 amino acids. Trimming cost V 5 bases and J 1 base, with 16 bases left between them. Germline V CDR1 and CDR2: KGHSH, LQKENI. The CDR3 coding sequence is TGTGCCAGCTCATCGTTATCAGGAGGGGGCACAGATACGCAGTATTTT. Translated, it gives CASSSLSGGGTDTQYF.